Each of the 28 T cell receptor beta chains below was sequenced from the same sample in a study of regulatory T cells in long-lasting Graves disease. iRepertoire HTBI primers and Arm-PCR of CDR3 regions built TCR beta libraries. TCRdb called the multiplex PCR reads again in MiXCR, with one record for every CDR3 protein. The sample yields under 500,000 distinct CDR3 sequences, under 25% seen once. Time point here: persistent/refractory GD, antithyroid drugs over 5 years with positive TRAb. With RNA extracted from PBMCs as input, the TCR library was made. The specimen was peripheral blood mononuclear cells (PBMCs), collected when the disease was refractory, from a patient treated with antithyroid drugs. The origin of the receptors is a female donor with Graves disease.

This clonotype was counted many times. The chain recombines TRBV3-1 with TRBJ2-5; 10 bases agree with TRBD2. The V gene end was trimmed by 0 bases and the J gene end by 5 bases; junction bases not matched to a gene: 9. CDR1 is LGHDT and CDR2 is YNNKEL in the germline V gene (reference sequence). The CDR3 has 17 residues. The DNA for the CDR3 is TGTGCCAGCAGCCAAGAAGGAGGGCTAGCGGGAGAGGAGACCCAGTACTTC. Encoded protein: CASSQEGGLAGEETQYF.

Many counts were recorded for this clonotype. CDR3: CAAGRGVSNQPQHF. Written as DNA, the CDR3 is TGTGCCGCAGGGAGGGGAGTTAGCAATCAGCCCCAGCATTTT. This chain connects TRBV6-4 to TRBJ1-5, with a weak D call TRBD1 (5 bases). With 11 bases removed from V and 0 bases from J, the gap between germline ends came to 14 bases. The CDR3 loop spans 14 amino acids. Germline CDR1 MRHNA, CDR2 SNTAGT.

This clonotype was recorded many times. The chain employs TRBV5-6 and TRBJ1-1; TRBD1 is a possible D gene (6 bases). This CDR3 spans 13 amino acids. The germline CDR1 and CDR2 sequences are SGHDT and YYEEEE. Trimming stripped 4 bases from V and 11 bases from J, with 18 bases between. The CDR3 DNA follows: TGTGCCAGCAGCGGGAGTAGGGGGGGATGGGCTTTCTTT. Amino acid sequence: CASSGSRGGWAFF.

This clonotype was observed a single time. The chain couples TRBV2 to TRBJ1-1, with D unclear. The CDR3 contains 11 residues. CDR1 and CDR2 (germline): SNHLY, FYNNEI. The V end lost 8 bases, the J end lost 6 bases, and 10 bases lay between the germline ends. The CDR3 region is CASHGNAEAFF. CDR3 nucleotide sequence: TGTGCCAGCCATGGAAACGCTGAAGCTTTCTTT.

This clonotype has a count of ten or more. The gene calls are TRBV12-3 or TRBV12-4 and TRBJ1-5; 10 bases are shared with TRBD1. There are 16 residues in the CDR3. The V gene end was trimmed by 5 bases and the J gene end by 3 bases; junction bases not matched to a gene: 7. The CDR3 here is CASSPRTGGINQPQHF. Here the CDR3 DNA reads TGTGCCAGCAGTCCGCGGACAGGGGGTATCAATCAGCCCCAGCATTTT.

This rearrangement joins TRBV7-8 to TRBJ2-7; D call uncertain. Germline assignment: CDR1 SGHVS and CDR2 FQNEAQ. Trimming stripped 1 base from V and 3 bases from J, with 10 bases between. The CDR3 is 14 residues long. The CDR3 sequence: CASSLGSINYEQYF. The CDR3 region has the DNA TGTGCCAGCAGCTTAGGATCGATCAACTACGAGCAGTACTTC.

On this clonotype itself: A much larger clonotype is one base distant, so this may be a read error. This sequence joins TRBV10-3 and TRBJ2-5; TRBD2 aligns across 11 bases. Germline V CDR1 and CDR2: ENHRY, SYGVKD. This CDR3 comprises 16 residues. CDR3 nucleotide sequence: TGTGCCATCGGTGAGGTAGCGGGAGGGGGACTGGAGACCCAGTACTTC. Its translation: CAIGEVAGGGLETQYF.

This chain joins TRBV5-1 and TRBJ2-2, with unresolved D. The germline V and J ends were trimmed by 1 base and 6 bases, with 7 bases remaining between them. Germline V gene lookup returns CDR1 SGHRS and CDR2 YFSETQ. The CDR3 contains 13 residues. The CDR3 DNA reads as TGCGCCAGCAGCTTGTTAGCACCCGGGGAGCTGTTTTTT. Translated: CASSLLAPGELFF. The variable domain in full, completed from reference TRBV5-1 and TRBJ2-2, reads KAGVTQTPRYLIKTRGQQVTLSCSPISGHRSVSWYQQTPGQGLQFLFEYFSETQRNKGNFPGRFSGRQFSNSRSEMNVSTLELGDSALYLCASSLLAPGELFFGEGSRLTVL.

V gene TRBV6-4 combines with J gene TRBJ1-1; D not resolved. Germline CDR1 reads MRHNA; CDR2 reads SNTAGT. V lost 2 bases, J lost 4 bases, and 11 bases lay in between. The CDR3 loop spans 14 amino acids. In DNA form, the CDR3 reads TGTGCCAGCAGTGACACTGACCGGGGCACTGAAGCTTTCTTT. Amino acids: CASSDTDRGTEAFF.

The chain uses TRBV6-2 or TRBV6-3 and TRBJ1-2, with no clear D. From germline, CDR1 is MNHEY and CDR2 SVGEGT. The germline V and J ends were trimmed by 6 bases and 5 bases, with 13 bases remaining between them. This CDR3 contains 13 residues. The chain's CDR3 is CASSPGRAYGYTF. CDR3 sequence (DNA): TGTGCCAGCAGCCCTGGGAGAGCATATGGCTACACCTTC.

This clonotype was seen at least ten times. The chain recombines TRBV6-1 with TRBJ1-4; no reliable D call. The length of the CDR3 is 14 residues. Trimming removed 5 bases at V and 8 bases at J, with 15 bases between. Germline CDR1 MNHNS, CDR2 SASEGT. This CDR3 reads CASSLRAEIEKLFF. The CDR3 bases are TGTGCCAGCAGTCTCCGGGCCGAAATAGAAAAACTGTTTTTT.

A remark on this clonotype: Compared with germline, one end of the junction differs, possibly owing to a read error. The gene calls are TRBV18 and TRBJ2-2, with D tentatively TRBD2 (5 bases). Germline V gene data show CDR1 as KGHSH and CDR2 as LQKENI. The CDR3 is 12 amino acids. This CDR3 is CASSPNTGEPFF. CDR3 bases: TGTGCCAGCTCACCGAACACCGGGGAGCCGTTTTTT.

The chain employs TRBV19 and TRBJ1-5; 7 bases line up with TRBD1. Per the germline V gene, CDR1 is LNHDA and CDR2 is SQIVND (reference sequence). This CDR3 has 16 amino acids. V shed 3 bases, J shed 2 bases, and the junction held 7 bases outside the gene matches. CDR3 loop: CASSILDRVGNQPQHF. The DNA of the CDR3 is TGTGCCAGTAGTATCCTCGACAGGGTTGGCAATCAGCCCCAGCATTTT.

This clonotype was counted ten times or more. The chain carries TRBV19 and TRBJ1-1; D is perhaps TRBD1 (6 bases). CDR3 length equals 16 residues. CDR1 and CDR2 from the germline V gene are LNHDA and SQIVND (reference sequence). V lost 3 bases and J lost 3, with 17 bases in between. DNA of the CDR3: TGTGCCAGTAGTATTCTACGGGACATCCTCTACACTGAAGCTTTCTTT. This translates into CASSILRDILYTEAFF.

This clonotype was counted many times. The CDR3 loop is CASSFPASNYGYTF. CDR3 nucleotide sequence: TGTGCCAGCAGTTTCCCAGCTTCTAACTATGGCTACACCTTC. The chain joins TRBV28 to TRBJ1-2, with D unclear. Germline V gene data show CDR1 as MDHEN and CDR2 as SYDVKM. CDR3 size: 14 residues. Between the trimmed V and J ends, which lost 3 bases and 0 bases, there was a span of 8 bases.

This clonotype was observed a single time. V and J are TRBV6-2 or TRBV6-3 and TRBJ2-1; unclear D gene. CDR1 is MNHEY, CDR2 SVGEGT, per germline. Between the trimmed V and J ends, which lost 5 bases and 3 bases, there was a span of 17 bases. The CDR3 runs 16 residues. The CDR3 reads CASSERRGSVYNEQFF. DNA for the CDR3: TGTGCCAGCAGTGAAAGACGAGGATCGGTCTACAATGAGCAGTTCTTC.

The CDR3 protein is CAWSLGGQVNYGYTF. In DNA form, the CDR3 reads TGTGCCTGGAGTCTTGGAGGACAAGTCAACTATGGCTACACCTTC. The chain uses TRBV30 and TRBJ1-2; D is possibly TRBD1 (5 bases). V was pared by 2 bases and J by 2 bases, with 15 bases between. The CDR3 loop spans 15 amino acids. Germline CDR1 reads GTSNPN; CDR2 reads SVGIG (reference sequence).

V gene TRBV27 combines with J gene TRBJ1-1; D remains unclear. Germline CDR1 and CDR2: MNHEY and SMNVEV (reference sequence). With 7 bases removed from V and 5 bases from J, the gap between germline ends came to 14 bases. The CDR3 extends over 13 amino acids. The CDR3 is CASKGFGPTEAFF. The CDR3 DNA follows: TGTGCCAGCAAGGGTTTCGGACCAACTGAAGCTTTCTTT.

This clonotype was seen many times. CDR3 amino acids: CASRSGAGELFF. CDR3 in DNA: TGTGCCAGCAGGAGCGGGGCCGGGGAGCTGTTTTTT. This chain connects TRBV12-3 or TRBV12-4 to TRBJ2-2; TRBD2 aligns across 7 bases. With V trimmed by 6 bases and J by 6 bases, 1 base remained unmatched. The CDR3 is 12 amino acids.

This clonotype was seen many times. The V call is TRBV12-5, the J call TRBJ2-7; no firm D call. CDR1 and CDR2 from the germline V gene are LGHNT and FRNRAP. V was cut by 5 bases and J by 4 bases, with 9 bases left in between. The CDR3 sequence is 12 residues long. The CDR3 sequence is CASGPTVYEQYF. The CDR3 bases are TGTGCTAGTGGTCCGACTGTATACGAGCAGTACTTC.

This clonotype showed up many times. CDR3 amino acids: CASSLDPSSYTEAFF. The CDR3 bases are TGTGCCAGCAGCTTAGATCCTTCCAGTTATACTGAAGCTTTCTTT. The chain has TRBV11-2 and TRBJ1-1; D gene ambiguous. V shed 0 bases and J shed 5 bases, with 13 bases lying between them. Germline-derived CDR1 and CDR2 are SGHAT and FQNNGV. CDR3 length: 15 residues.

This clonotype was counted many times. The gene calls are TRBV20-1 and TRBJ2-7; no definite D call. The length of the CDR3 is 14 residues. CDR1 is DFQATT, CDR2 SNEGSKA, per germline (reference sequence). Trimming stripped 6 bases from V and 0 bases from J, with 15 bases between. CDR3 coding DNA: TGCAGTGCCCAGACACGGGCGAGCTCCTACGAGCAGTACTTC. Its translation: CSAQTRASSYEQYF.

This clonotype was recorded many times. V gene TRBV28 combines with J gene TRBJ2-7; 8 positions agree with TRBD1. The germline gives CDR1 MDHEN, CDR2 SYDVKM. CDR3 length: 14 amino acids. V dropped 6 bases and J dropped 3; count of bases not matched to a gene: 7. The CDR3 DNA is TGTGCCAGCAGAGAGGACAGGGAAATCTACGAGCAGTACTTC. Its protein product is CASREDREIYEQYF.

V and J are TRBV9 and TRBJ1-6; D ambiguous. Between the trimmed V and J ends, which lost 2 bases and 0 bases, there was a span of 9 bases. This CDR3 has 16 residues. Looked up from germline, CDR1 is SGDLS and CDR2 is YYNGEE. In DNA form, the CDR3 reads TGTGCCAGCAGCGTGGACTCGAGCTCCTATAATTCACCCCTCCACTTT. Residues: CASSVDSSSYNSPLHF.

This clonotype was observed many times. V gene TRBV12-3 or TRBV12-4 combines with J gene TRBJ2-5; 10 bases match TRBD1. The CDR3 runs 15 residues. After removal of 5 bases from V and 5 bases from J, the junction contained 8 bases not matched to a gene. In DNA form, the CDR3 reads TGTGCCAGCAGTGCGCGGACAGGGGGTGAGGAGACCCAGTACTTC. This codes for CASSARTGGEETQYF.

This clonotype has ten or more counts. CDR3: CASSLDPSSLEKLFF. The CDR3 nucleotides read TGCGCCAGCAGCTTGGACCCATCCAGCCTCGAAAAACTGTTTTTT. The gene calls are TRBV5-1 and TRBJ1-4; D is unresolved. The germline gives CDR1 SGHRS, CDR2 YFSETQ. The CDR3 is made up of 15 amino acids. Trimming took off 0 bases at V and 8 bases at J, with 14 bases between the two ends.

The rearrangement links TRBV10-3 to TRBJ1-6; D gene ambiguous. The CDR3 is 13 amino acids. The germline CDR1 and CDR2 sequences are ENHRY and SYGVKD. The V and J ends lost 4 bases and 10 bases respectively, with 11 bases between them. CDR3 sequence (DNA): TGTGCCATCAGTGGGACGGCGCTCTCACCCCTCCACTTT. Protein sequence: CAISGTALSPLHF.

This clonotype appeared a few times. The chain links TRBV4-3 to TRBJ2-4, with a tentative D call TRBD2 (6 bases). The germline CDR1 and CDR2 sequences are LGHNA and YSLEER. This CDR3 has 18 amino acids. V was shortened by 1 base and J by 1 base, with 17 bases between the two germline ends. CDR3 DNA sequence: TGCGCCAGCAGCCAAGGCCTTCGCGGTGGGAGGGCCAAAAACATTCAGTACTTC. Translation: CASSQGLRGGRAKNIQYF.